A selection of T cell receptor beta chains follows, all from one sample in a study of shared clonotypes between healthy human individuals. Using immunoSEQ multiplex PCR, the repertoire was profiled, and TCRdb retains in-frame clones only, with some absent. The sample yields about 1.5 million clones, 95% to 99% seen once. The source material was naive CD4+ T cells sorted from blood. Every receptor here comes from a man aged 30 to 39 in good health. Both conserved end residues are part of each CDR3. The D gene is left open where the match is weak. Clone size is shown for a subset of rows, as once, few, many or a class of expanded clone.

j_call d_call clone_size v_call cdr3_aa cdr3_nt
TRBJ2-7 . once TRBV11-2 CASQSGPDYEQYF TGTGCCAGTCAAAGCGGACCCGACTACGAGCAGTACTTC
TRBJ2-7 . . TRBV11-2 CASSLRATYEQYF TGTGCCAGCAGCTTGCGGGCGACCTACGAGCAGTACTTC
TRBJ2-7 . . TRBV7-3 CASSSSGHKSYEQYF TGTGCCAGCAGCTCGTCGGGACACAAATCCTACGAGCAGTACTTC
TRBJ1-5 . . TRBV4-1 CASSQVPSNQPQHF TGCGCCAGCAGCCAAGTGCCCAGCAATCAGCCCCAGCATTTT
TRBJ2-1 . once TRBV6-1 CASMRDRVYNEQFF TGTGCCAGCATGAGGGACCGAGTTTACAATGAGCAGTTCTTC
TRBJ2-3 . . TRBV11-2 CASSSPGPADTQYF TGTGCCAGCAGCTCGCCCGGACCAGCAGATACGCAGTATTTT
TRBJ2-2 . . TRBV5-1 CASSLVEKGPGELFF TGCGCCAGCAGCTTGGTGGAGAAGGGGCCCGGGGAGCTGTTTTTT
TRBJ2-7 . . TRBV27 CASYLSSYEQYF TGTGCCAGCTATTTGAGCTCCTACGAGCAGTACTTC
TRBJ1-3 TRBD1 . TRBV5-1 CASSLDQWTGHSGNTIYF TGCGCCAGCAGCTTGGATCAGTGGACAGGGCACTCTGGAAACACCATATATTTT
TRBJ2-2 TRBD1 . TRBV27 CASSPYRGTGELFF TGTGCCAGCAGTCCGTACAGGGGCACCGGGGAGCTGTTTTTT
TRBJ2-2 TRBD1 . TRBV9 CASSLTTGVNTGELFF TGTGCCAGCAGTTTAACAACAGGGGTGAACACCGGGGAGCTGTTTTTT
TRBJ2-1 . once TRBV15 CATSRDRNRLNEQFF TGTGCCACCAGCAGAGACCGAAACCGGTTAAATGAGCAGTTCTTC
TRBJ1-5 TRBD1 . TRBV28 CASTDRGNQPQHF TGTGCCAGCACCGACAGGGGGAATCAGCCCCAGCATTTT